This T cell receptor (beta chain) was captured in a study of blood T cell repertoires in COVID-19. Generated by immunoSEQ multiplex PCR, the TCRdb table keeps only in-frame clones and is missing some. The sample yields roughly 200,000 clones, 65% to 90% seen once. V was trimmed by 5 bases and J by 5 bases, leaving 6 bases between them. Germline V CDR1 and CDR2: MDHEN, SYDVKM. This CDR3 spans 11 amino acids. The sequence came from a woman aged 40 to 50 with acute COVID-19. This chain connects TRBV28 to TRBJ1-2; D call uncertain. Sequenced input: PBMCs or T cells enriched from blood (not recorded which). As DNA, the CDR3 is TGTGCCAGCAGTGGGCAGTATGGCTACACCTTC. It encodes CASSGQYGYTF.